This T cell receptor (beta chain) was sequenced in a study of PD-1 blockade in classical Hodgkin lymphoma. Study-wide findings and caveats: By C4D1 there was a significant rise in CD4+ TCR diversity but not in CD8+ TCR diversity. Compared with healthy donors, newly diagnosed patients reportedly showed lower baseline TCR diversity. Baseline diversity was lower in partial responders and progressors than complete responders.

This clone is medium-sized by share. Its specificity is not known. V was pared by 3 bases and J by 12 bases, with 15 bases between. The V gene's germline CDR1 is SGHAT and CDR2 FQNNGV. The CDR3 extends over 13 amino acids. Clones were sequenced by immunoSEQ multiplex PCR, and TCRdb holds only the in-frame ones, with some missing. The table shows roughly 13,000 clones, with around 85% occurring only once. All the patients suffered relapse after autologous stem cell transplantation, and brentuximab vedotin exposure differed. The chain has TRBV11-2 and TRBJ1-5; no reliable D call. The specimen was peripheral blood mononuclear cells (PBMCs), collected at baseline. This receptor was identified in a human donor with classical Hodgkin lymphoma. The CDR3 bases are TGTGCCAGCAGCTTCGGGCCAAGCGACCGCCAGCATTTT. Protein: CASSFGPSDRQHF.